This T cell receptor beta chain was found in a study of shared clonotypes between healthy human individuals. Germline V lookup: CDR1 SGHNT, CDR2 YENEEA. Trimming at V came to 5 bases and at J to 6 bases, leaving 6 bases not matched to a gene. There are 14 residues in the CDR3. A note on this clone: Its antigen is unidentified.

General study results and limits: Four donors shared about 4.5% of their naive CD4 clonotypes.

Data came from immunoSEQ multiplex PCR; TCRdb stores just in-frame clones and leaves some out. The sample contains about 2,200,000 clones, roughly 91% of which appear only once. Selected positively for CCR7 and CD45RO-negative, naive CD8 cells excluded terminally differentiated effector memory CD45RA+ cells. This rearrangement joins TRBV11-3 to TRBJ2-1, with 8 bases lining up with TRBD2. The TCR sequence derives from a man between 18 and 35 years old in good health. Some clones in this sample may be carry-over from other donors' samples. Sequencing used naive CD8+ T cells from PBMCs. CDR3 in amino acids: CASSRGGWFNEQFF. DNA of the CDR3: TGTGCCAGCAGCCGGGGGGGTTGGTTCAATGAGCAGTTCTTC. The full variable domain, with the rest looked up from reference TRBV11-3 and TRBJ2-1, is EAGVVQSPRYKIIEKKQPVAFWCNPISGHNTLYWYLQNLGQGPELLIRYENEEAVDDSQLPKDRFSAERLKGVDSTLKIQPAELGDSAVYLCASSRGGWFNEQFFGPGTRLTVL.